What follows describes a single TCR beta chain. Its antigen is as yet unknown. This sample was included in a study of siplizumab effects on memory and regulatory T cells. TCRdb keeps only in-frame clones here, not all; method: immunoSEQ multiplex PCR. The sample lists 70,000 to 90,000 clones, 75% to 90% seen once, with 15% in the top ten. Germline V gene sequence: CDR1 SGHDT, CDR2 YYEEEE. The V segment lost 4 bases and the J segment 2 bases; nucleotides outside the gene matches: 14. The CDR3 contains 18 residues. Overall study findings and caveats: Roughly 80-97% of proliferating clones (CD4+ or CD8+) could not be assigned a naive or memory phenotype. Sequences below about 10^-5 frequency were poorly captured. As a result, only a minor fraction of alloreactive clones mapped to unstimulated subsets. Naive T cells, seemingly more diverse than memory cells, seemed major alloresponse contributors. Among mappable alloreactive CD4+ clones, the Treg-derived fraction averaged around 70% with siplizumab versus about 27% in controls.

The V gene is TRBV5-6, the J gene TRBJ2-7; TRBD2 matches 11 bases. The sample consisted of CD4+ T cells sorted from blood. This receptor was obtained from a human donor in good health. The CDR3 DNA follows: TGTGCCAGCAGCCTGACTAGCGGGGACCGTTCCGGGGCCTACGAGCAGTACTTC. The encoded protein is CASSLTSGDRSGAYEQYF.